This T cell receptor (beta chain) was captured in a study of T cells in Graves' hyperthyroidism and ophthalmopathy. Study as a whole: Peripheral blood sampling occurred at initial diagnosis, before any treatment.

This clonotype was counted ten times or more. The authors took PBMCs from 8 to 10 ml fresh peripheral blood. RNA transcripts gave rise to amplified TCR beta CDR3 regions. First-round RT-PCR with HTBI primers amplified the TCR CDR3 region. TCRdb reanalysed the multiplex PCR reads using MiXCR and keeps one entry per CDR3 protein. The sample has around 450,000 distinct CDR3 sequences; 15% to 17% are singletons. The CDR3 runs to 16 residues. Germline V gene sequence: CDR1 SQVTM, CDR2 ANQGSEA. J lost 0 bases, V lost 2 bases, and 5 bases had no gene match. Sequenced sample: blood. The V and J genes are TRBV29-1 and TRBJ2-1; TRBD1 matches at 9 bases. The receptor comes from a woman aged 18-35 years with Graves' hyperthyroidism. The CDR3 protein is CSVEPKTGGSYNEQFF. DNA of the CDR3: TGCAGCGTTGAACCAAAGACAGGGGGCTCCTACAATGAGCAGTTCTTC.